A selection of T cell receptor beta chains follows, all from one sample in a study of blood T cell repertoires in COVID-19. Sequencing used immunoSEQ multiplex PCR; TCRdb keeps in-frame clones, though not all of them. The sample includes approximately 240,000 clones, 88% of them seen just once. The specimen was peripheral blood. The receptors here all came from a woman between 40 and 55 years old who had recovered from COVID-19. The CDR3 runs from the conserved cysteine through the conserved F or W. A D gene is named only where the DNA matches it firmly. Size values are once, few and many counts, or a class for expanded clones, and some rows have none.

TRBV24-1,.,TRBJ1-1,.,13,CATSDLGYTEAFF,TGTGCCACCAGTGATCTCGGGTACACTGAAGCTTTCTTT
TRBV4-1,TRBD2,TRBJ2-1,once,16,CASSPAGGGSHNEQFF,TGCGCCAGCAGCCCTGCGGGCGGGGGGTCCCACAATGAGCAGTTCTTC
TRBV7-2,TRBD1,TRBJ2-7,once,14,CASSLVGGRDEQYF,TGTGCCAGCAGCTTAGTAGGGGGCCGCGACGAGCAGTACTTC
TRBV5-1,.,TRBJ2-1,.,12,CASSLQGNEQFF,TGCGCCAGCAGTCTACAGGGCAATGAGCAGTTCTTC
TRBV3-1/TRBV3-2,TRBD1,TRBJ2-6,.,17,CASSPGTGVGGANVLTF,TGTGCCAGCAGCCCTGGGACAGGGGTAGGGGGGGCCAACGTCCTGACTTTC
TRBV5-1,TRBD2,TRBJ2-1,once,17,CASTRTSGSSSYNEQFF,TGCGCCAGCACCAGGACTAGCGGGAGTAGCTCCTACAATGAGCAGTTCTTC
TRBV5-8,.,TRBJ2-2,.,16,CASSLTYELNTGELFF,TGTGCCAGCAGCTTGACCTATGAATTAAACACCGGGGAGCTGTTTTTT
TRBV24-1,.,TRBJ2-3,.,14,CATSDPGDTDTQYF,TGTGCCACCAGTGATCCGGGGGACACAGATACGCAGTATTTT
TRBV24-1,.,TRBJ2-7,.,16,CATSDAAGGPAYEQYF,TGTGCCACCAGTGACGCCGCGGGCGGGCCTGCCTACGAGCAGTACTTC
TRBV5-6,.,TRBJ2-7,.,14,CASSLSGLFYEQYF,TGTGCCAGCAGCTTGTCGGGACTGTTCTACGAGCAGTACTTC
TRBV6-2/TRBV6-3,.,TRBJ1-5,.,13,CASSYDSKQPQHF,TGTGCCAGCAGTTACGACAGTAAACAGCCCCAGCATTTT
TRBV19,.,TRBJ1-4,.,15,CASSSPQGFGEKLFF,TGTGCCAGTAGTTCACCGCAGGGGTTTGGCGAAAAACTGTTTTTT
TRBV7-2,.,TRBJ2-2,.,16,CASSGRDSLIVGELFF,TGTGCCAGCAGCGGACGGGACTCCCTAATCGTAGGGGAGCTGTTTTTT
TRBV9,.,TRBJ2-3,.,14,CASSVATRADTQYF,TGTGCCAGCAGCGTAGCTACTAGAGCAGATACGCAGTATTTT
TRBV5-5,.,TRBJ2-5,.,14,CASSLLRSQETQYF,TGTGCCAGCAGCTTGTTGCGGTCCCAAGAGACCCAGTACTTC
TRBV6-6,TRBD1,TRBJ1-3,.,14,CASRTTGGGNTIYF,TGTGCCAGCAGAACAACAGGGGGCGGAAACACCATATATTTT
TRBV6-5,.,TRBJ2-2,.,14,CASSKQGPTGELFF,TGTGCCAGCAGTAAACAGGGCCCCACCGGGGAGCTGTTTTTT
TRBV5-8,TRBD1,TRBJ2-3,.,15,CASSKGDRGADTQYF,TGTGCCAGCAGCAAGGGGGACAGGGGCGCAGATACGCAGTATTTT
TRBV11-3,.,TRBJ2-7,.,12,CASSPTRGEQYF,TGTGCCAGCAGCCCGACCCGGGGCGAGCAGTACTTC
TRBV14,.,TRBJ2-3,.,14,CASSHGGATDTQYF,TGTGCCAGCAGCCATGGGGGCGCCACAGATACGCAGTATTTT
TRBV12-5,TRBD1,TRBJ1-3,.,16,CASGRRTGDSGNTIYF,TGTGCTAGTGGTCGCCGGACAGGGGACTCTGGAAACACCATATATTTT
TRBV7-6,.,TRBJ1-1,.,13,CASSFQEGTEAFF,TGTGCCAGCAGCTTTCAGGAGGGCACTGAAGCTTTCTTT
TRBV9,.,TRBJ1-4,once,15,CASSAGSGSNEKLFF,TGTGCCAGCAGCGCCGGTTCCGGGTCTAATGAAAAACTGTTTTTT
TRBV6-1,.,TRBJ2-3,.,15,CASSEAAGRTDTQYF,TGTGCCAGCAGTGAAGCCGCAGGGAGGACAGATACGCAGTATTTT
TRBV7-7,.,TRBJ2-1,.,13,CASSSVAAGEQFF,TGTGCTAGCAGCTCAGTTGCGGCGGGAGAGCAGTTCTTC
TRBV10-3,TRBD1,TRBJ2-6,.,19,CAISEFIGTGLTGANVLTF,TGTGCCATCAGTGAGTTTATCGGGACAGGGTTAACAGGGGCCAACGTCCTGACTTTC
TRBV11-3,.,TRBJ1-6,.,14,CASSSGQGNSPLHF,TGTGCCAGCAGCTCTGGGCAGGGGAATTCACCCCTCCACTTT
TRBV19,TRBD1,TRBJ1-6,once,12,CATDRAGSPLHF,TGTGCCACGGACAGGGCCGGTTCACCCCTCCACTTT
TRBV19,TRBD1,TRBJ2-3,.,14,CASRDRRFADTQYF,TGTGCCAGCCGGGACAGGCGATTTGCAGATACGCAGTATTTT
TRBV5-5,TRBD2,TRBJ2-2,.,17,CASSLVSGRLVTGELFF,TGTGCCAGCAGCTTGGTTAGCGGGAGGCTAGTGACCGGGGAGCTGTTTTTT
TRBV27,TRBD2,TRBJ2-1,.,15,CASSSSRLAHNEQFF,TGTGCCAGCAGTTCTTCAAGACTAGCCCACAATGAGCAGTTCTTC
TRBV12-3/TRBV12-4,.,TRBJ1-2,once,12,CASSFGFYGYTF,TGTGCCAGCAGTTTTGGCTTCTATGGCTACACCTTC
TRBV5-5,TRBD1,TRBJ2-5,.,14,CASSLVQGARAQYF,TGTGCCAGCAGCTTGGTCCAGGGGGCGCGGGCCCAGTACTTC
TRBV7-9,.,TRBJ1-6,few,16,CASSLGQGFYNSPLHF,TGTGCCAGCAGCTTAGGGCAGGGGTTCTATAATTCACCCCTCCACTTT
TRBV5-1,TRBD1,TRBJ2-7,.,14,CASRADRGSYEQYF,TGCGCCAGCAGGGCCGACAGGGGCTCCTACGAGCAGTACTTC
TRBV3-1/TRBV3-2,TRBD1,TRBJ1-4,.,16,CASSQVLTGGTEKLFF,TGTGCCAGCAGCCAAGTCCTGACAGGGGGGACTGAAAAACTGTTTTTT